Listed below are T cell receptor beta chains from one sample, sequenced in a study of blood T cells in healthy people across ages. TCRdb fed the 5' RACE reads into MiXCR, producing one record per CDR3 protein. The sample holds over a million distinct CDR3 sequences; 35% to 45% are singletons and the top ten take roughly 3.7%. Input material: blood. These receptors came from a woman between 18 and 30 years old in good health. Each CDR3 is given with its conserved first and last residue.

J | V | CDR3
TRBJ2-1 | TRBV11-1 | CASSATPGTSGRAKMYNEQFF
TRBJ1-2 | TRBV5-6 | CASSLDPRQGRNYGYTF
TRBJ1-4 | TRBV7-9 | CASSLASLNEKLFF
TRBJ2-1 | TRBV6-2/TRBV6-3 | CASSSSGRSQNEQFF
TRBJ2-1 | TRBV7-2 | CASSLVGGGADEQFF
TRBJ2-7 | TRBV7-2 | CASSLYGRGSYEQYF
TRBJ1-2 | TRBV10-3 | CAISGDRGTNYGYTF
TRBJ2-5 | TRBV25-1 | CASTPAGGQETQYF
TRBJ2-1 | TRBV29-1 | CSVEGVPPETQFF
TRBJ2-3 | TRBV4-2 | CASSQDRAGGLGTDTQYF
TRBJ1-5 | TRBV4-1 | CASSQGTGRQPQHF
TRBJ2-7 | TRBV10-3 | CAISERGQSYEQYF
TRBJ2-1 | TRBV6-1 | CASSAGQFNEQFF
TRBJ2-1 | TRBV2 | CASSEGRGGNEQFF
- | TRBV29-1 | CSVGASGGLTYEQYF
TRBJ2-1 | TRBV7-8 | CASSYPQGATYNEQFF
TRBJ2-7 | TRBV4-2 | CASSQDQQRLAGVNEQYF
TRBJ2-1 | TRBV20-1 | CSASRTSYEQFF
TRBJ2-7 | TRBV29-1 | CSVEDGTHYEQYF
TRBJ1-5 | TRBV27 | CASRQGASQPQHF
TRBJ2-7 | TRBV4-1 | CASSQPIRGYEQYF
TRBJ1-2 | TRBV10-3 | CAISEGTGLSGYTF
TRBJ2-7 | TRBV7-2 | CASSSERGGLSYEQYF
- | TRBV12-3/TRBV12-4 | CASSRDRAHEQYF